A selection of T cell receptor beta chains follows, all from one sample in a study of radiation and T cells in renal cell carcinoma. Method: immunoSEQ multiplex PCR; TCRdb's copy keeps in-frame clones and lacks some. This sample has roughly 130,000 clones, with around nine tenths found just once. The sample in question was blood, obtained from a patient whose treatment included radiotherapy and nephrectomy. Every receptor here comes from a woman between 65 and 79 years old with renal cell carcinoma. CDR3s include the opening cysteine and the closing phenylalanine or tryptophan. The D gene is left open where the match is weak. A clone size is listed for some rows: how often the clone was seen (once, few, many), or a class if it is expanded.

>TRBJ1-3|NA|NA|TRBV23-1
CASSQPRDKLPNSGNTIYF
TGCGCCAGCAGTCAACCTCGGGACAAGCTCCCTAACTCTGGAAACACCATATATTTT
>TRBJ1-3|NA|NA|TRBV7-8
CASSLVTSTAGNTIYF
TGTGCCAGCAGCTTAGTCACGTCGACAGCGGGAAACACCATATATTTT
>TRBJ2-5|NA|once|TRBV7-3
CASSLGLRGEGETQYF
TGTGCCAGCAGCTTAGGTCTCAGGGGGGAAGGAGAGACCCAGTACTTC
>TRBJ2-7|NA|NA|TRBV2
CASRATDYEQYF
TGTGCCAGCAGGGCGACAGACTACGAGCAGTACTTC
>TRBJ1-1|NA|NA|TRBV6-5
CASSYRGDQNTEAFF
TGTGCCAGCAGTTACCGTGGAGACCAGAACACTGAAGCTTTCTTT
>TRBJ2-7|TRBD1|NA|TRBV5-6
CASSKPGQGLYEQYF
TGTGCCAGCAGCAAACCGGGACAGGGGTTGTACGAGCAGTACTTC
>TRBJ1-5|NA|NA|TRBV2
CASRGDYSNQPQHF
TGTGCCAGCCGAGGGGACTATAGCAATCAGCCCCAGCATTTT
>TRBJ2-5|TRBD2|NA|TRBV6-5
CASSYTSGGGKETQYF
TGTGCCAGCAGCTACACTAGCGGGGGGGGGAAAGAGACCCAGTACTTC
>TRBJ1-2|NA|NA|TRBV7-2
CASSLFQGPYGYTF
TGTGCCAGCAGCTTGTTTCAGGGTCCCTATGGCTACACCTTC
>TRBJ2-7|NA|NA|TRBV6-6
CASSYSTTSSYEQYF
TGTGCCAGCAGTTACTCGACGACCTCCTCCTACGAGCAGTACTTC
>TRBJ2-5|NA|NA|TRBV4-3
CASSRDFQETQYF
TGCGCCAGCAGCCGGGACTTCCAAGAGACCCAGTACTTC
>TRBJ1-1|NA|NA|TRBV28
CASSSTGHNTEAFF
TGTGCCAGCAGTTCGACAGGCCACAACACTGAAGCTTTCTTT
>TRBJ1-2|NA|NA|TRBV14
CASSQGWTANYGYTF
TGTGCCAGCAGCCAAGGCTGGACGGCTAACTATGGCTACACCTTC
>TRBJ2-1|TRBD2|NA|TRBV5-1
CASSLYGGYNEQFF
TGCGCCAGCAGCTTGTACGGGGGGTACAATGAGCAGTTCTTC
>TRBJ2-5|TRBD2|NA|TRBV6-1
CASSEDFSGVETQYF
TGTGCCAGCAGTGAAGATTTTAGCGGGGTTGAGACCCAGTACTTC
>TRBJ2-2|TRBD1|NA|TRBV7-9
CASSHHPRQGRTGELFF
TGTGCCAGCAGTCACCACCCCAGACAGGGGCGCACCGGGGAGCTGTTTTTT
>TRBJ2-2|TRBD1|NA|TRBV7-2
CASSPDRRANTGELFF
TGTGCCAGCAGCCCGGACAGGCGAGCGAACACCGGGGAGCTGTTTTTT
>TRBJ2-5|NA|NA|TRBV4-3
CASSQDLGRQETQYF
TGCGCCAGCAGCCAAGATCTTGGCAGACAAGAGACCCAGTACTTC
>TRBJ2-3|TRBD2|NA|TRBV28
CASGSAWETSGRDTQYF
TGTGCCAGCGGTTCCGCGTGGGAGACTAGCGGTCGAGATACGCAGTATTTT
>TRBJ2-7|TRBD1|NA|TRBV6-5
CASRKQGLENEQYF
TGTGCCAGCAGAAAACAGGGGCTGGAGAACGAGCAGTACTTC
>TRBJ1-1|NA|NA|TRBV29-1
CSVEKGTEAFF
TGCAGCGTTGAAAAGGGGACTGAAGCTTTCTTT
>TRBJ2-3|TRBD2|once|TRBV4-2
CASSGGGGWRDTQYF
TGTGCCAGCAGCGGCGGGGGGGGCTGGCGCGATACGCAGTATTTT
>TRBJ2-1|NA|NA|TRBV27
CASSSVGRRGEQFF
TGTGCCAGCAGTTCAGTAGGACGAAGGGGTGAGCAGTTCTTC
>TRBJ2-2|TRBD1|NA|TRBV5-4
CASSFAGGRLTGELFF
TGTGCCAGCAGCTTTGCAGGGGGCAGGTTGACCGGGGAGCTGTTTTTT
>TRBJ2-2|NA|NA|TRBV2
CASSTNTGELFF
TGTGCCAGCAGTACGAACACCGGGGAGCTGTTTTTT
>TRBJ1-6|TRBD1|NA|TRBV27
CASSPRTGNSPLHF
TGTGCCAGCAGTCCCCGGACAGGGAATTCACCCCTCCACTTT
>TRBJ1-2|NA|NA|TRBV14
CASSRDMGYYGYTF
TGTGCCAGCAGCCGGGACATGGGTTACTATGGCTACACCTTC
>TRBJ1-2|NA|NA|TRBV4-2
CASSQEGLSYGYTF
TGTGCCAGCAGCCAAGAAGGTCTGAGTTATGGCTACACCTTC
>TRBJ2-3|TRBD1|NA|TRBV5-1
CASSWTTTGGTDTQYF
TGCGCCAGCAGCTGGACTACGACAGGGGGCACAGATACGCAGTATTTT
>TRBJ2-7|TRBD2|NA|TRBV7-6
CASTHGGASYEQYF
TGTGCCAGCACCCACGGGGGGGCATCCTACGAGCAGTACTTC
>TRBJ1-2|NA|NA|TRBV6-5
CASRGDRLENYGYTF
TGTGCCAGCAGGGGAGACAGACTGGAAAACTATGGCTACACCTTC
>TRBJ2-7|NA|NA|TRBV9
CASSAGAGSGYYEQYF
TGTGCCAGCAGCGCTGGGGCGGGGAGTGGATATTACGAGCAGTACTTC
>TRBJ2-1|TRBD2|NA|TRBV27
CASSLVERGGYNEQFF
TGTGCCAGCAGTTTAGTGGAGCGGGGGGGCTACAATGAGCAGTTCTTC
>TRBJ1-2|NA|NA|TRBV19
CASSTEGGNYGYTF
TGTGCCAGTAGTACCGAGGGGGGAAACTATGGCTACACCTTC
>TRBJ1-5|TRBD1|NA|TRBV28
CASSSRGTGAQPQHF
TGTGCCAGCAGTTCTCGAGGGACAGGGGCTCAGCCCCAGCATTTT
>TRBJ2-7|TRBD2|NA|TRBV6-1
CASSEGTSGGLSSYEQYF
TGTGCCAGCAGTGAAGGGACTAGCGGGGGCCTTAGCTCCTACGAGCAGTACTTC
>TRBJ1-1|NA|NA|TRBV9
CASSPSGGTEAFF
TGTGCCAGCAGCCCGTCGGGGGGAACTGAAGCTTTCTTT
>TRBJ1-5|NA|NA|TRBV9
CASSGGNFGNQPQHF
TGTGCCAGCAGCGGCGGGAACTTTGGCAATCAGCCCCAGCATTTT
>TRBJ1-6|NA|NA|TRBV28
CASSGQYNSPLHF
TGTGCCAGCTCGGGGCAGTATAATTCACCCCTCCACTTT
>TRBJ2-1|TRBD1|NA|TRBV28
CASSTRDRARSSYNEQFF
TGTGCCAGCAGTACCCGGGACAGGGCCAGGAGCTCCTACAATGAGCAGTTCTTC